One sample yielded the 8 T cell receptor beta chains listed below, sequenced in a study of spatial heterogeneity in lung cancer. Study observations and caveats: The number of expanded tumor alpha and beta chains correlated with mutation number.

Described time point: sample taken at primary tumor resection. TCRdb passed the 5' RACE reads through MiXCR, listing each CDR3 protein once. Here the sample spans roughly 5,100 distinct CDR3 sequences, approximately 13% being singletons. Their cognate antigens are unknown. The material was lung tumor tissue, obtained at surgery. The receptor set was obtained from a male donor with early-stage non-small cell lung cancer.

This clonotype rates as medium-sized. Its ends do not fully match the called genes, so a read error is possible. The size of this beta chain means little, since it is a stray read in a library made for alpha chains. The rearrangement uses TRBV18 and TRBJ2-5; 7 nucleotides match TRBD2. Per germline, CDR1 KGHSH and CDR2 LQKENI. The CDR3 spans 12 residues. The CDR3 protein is CASEMAGEAQYF. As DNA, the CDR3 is TGTGCCAGCGAAATGGCGGGAGAGGCCCAGTACTTC.

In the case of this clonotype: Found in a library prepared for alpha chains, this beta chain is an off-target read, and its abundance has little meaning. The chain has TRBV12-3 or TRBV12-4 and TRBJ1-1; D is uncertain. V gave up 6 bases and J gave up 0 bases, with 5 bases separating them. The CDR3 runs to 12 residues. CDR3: CASSTMNTEAFF. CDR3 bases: TGTGCCAGCAGCACCATGAACACTGAAGCTTTCTTT.

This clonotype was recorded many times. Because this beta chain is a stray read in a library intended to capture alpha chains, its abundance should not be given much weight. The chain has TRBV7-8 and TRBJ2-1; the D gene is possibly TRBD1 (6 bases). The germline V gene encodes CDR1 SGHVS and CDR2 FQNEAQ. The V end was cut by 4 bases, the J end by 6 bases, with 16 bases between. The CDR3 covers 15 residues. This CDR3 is CASSSPQGTPNEQFF. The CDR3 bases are TGTGCCAGCAGCTCCCCTCAGGGGACCCCCAATGAGCAGTTCTTC.

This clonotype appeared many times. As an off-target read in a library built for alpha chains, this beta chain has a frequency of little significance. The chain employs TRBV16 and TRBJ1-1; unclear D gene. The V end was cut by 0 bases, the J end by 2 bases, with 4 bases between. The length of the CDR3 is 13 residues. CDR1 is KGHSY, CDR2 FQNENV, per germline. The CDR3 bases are TGTGCCAGCAGCCAATCGGAAAACACTGAAGCTTTCTTT. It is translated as CASSQSENTEAFF.

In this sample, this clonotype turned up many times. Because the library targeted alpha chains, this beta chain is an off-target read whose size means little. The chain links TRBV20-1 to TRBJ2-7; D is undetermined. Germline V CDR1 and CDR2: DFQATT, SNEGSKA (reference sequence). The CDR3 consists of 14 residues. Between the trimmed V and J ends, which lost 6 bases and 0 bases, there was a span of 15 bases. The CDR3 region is CSASTPTNSYEQYF. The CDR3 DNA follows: TGCAGTGCAAGTACCCCCACGAACTCCTACGAGCAGTACTTC.

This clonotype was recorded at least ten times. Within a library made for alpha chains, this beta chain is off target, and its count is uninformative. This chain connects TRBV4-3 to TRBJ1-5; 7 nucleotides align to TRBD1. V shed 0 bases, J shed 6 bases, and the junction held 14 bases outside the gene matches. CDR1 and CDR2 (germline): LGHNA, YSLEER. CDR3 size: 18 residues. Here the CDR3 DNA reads TGCGCCAGCAGCCAAGATTTAGGGGGCGCAGGAGCCCGTCAGCCCCAGCATTTT. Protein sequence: CASSQDLGGAGARQPQHF.

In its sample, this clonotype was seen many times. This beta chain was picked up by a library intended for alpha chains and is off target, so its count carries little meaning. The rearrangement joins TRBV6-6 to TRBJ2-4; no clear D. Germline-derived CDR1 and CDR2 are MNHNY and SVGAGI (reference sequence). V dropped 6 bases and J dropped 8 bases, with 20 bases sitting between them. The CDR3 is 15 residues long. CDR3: CASRFQTTFKDIQYF. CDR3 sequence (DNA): TGTGCCAGCAGGTTCCAAACGACATTTAAGGACATTCAGTACTTC.

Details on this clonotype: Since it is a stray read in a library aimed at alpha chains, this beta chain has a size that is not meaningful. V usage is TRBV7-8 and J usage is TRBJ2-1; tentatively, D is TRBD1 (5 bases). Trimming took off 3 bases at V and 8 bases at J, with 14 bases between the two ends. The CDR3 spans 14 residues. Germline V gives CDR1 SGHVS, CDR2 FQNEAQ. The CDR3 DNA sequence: TGTGCCAGCAGCTTTGTGTTAGGGGAACATGAGCAGTTCTTC. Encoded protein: CASSFVLGEHEQFF.